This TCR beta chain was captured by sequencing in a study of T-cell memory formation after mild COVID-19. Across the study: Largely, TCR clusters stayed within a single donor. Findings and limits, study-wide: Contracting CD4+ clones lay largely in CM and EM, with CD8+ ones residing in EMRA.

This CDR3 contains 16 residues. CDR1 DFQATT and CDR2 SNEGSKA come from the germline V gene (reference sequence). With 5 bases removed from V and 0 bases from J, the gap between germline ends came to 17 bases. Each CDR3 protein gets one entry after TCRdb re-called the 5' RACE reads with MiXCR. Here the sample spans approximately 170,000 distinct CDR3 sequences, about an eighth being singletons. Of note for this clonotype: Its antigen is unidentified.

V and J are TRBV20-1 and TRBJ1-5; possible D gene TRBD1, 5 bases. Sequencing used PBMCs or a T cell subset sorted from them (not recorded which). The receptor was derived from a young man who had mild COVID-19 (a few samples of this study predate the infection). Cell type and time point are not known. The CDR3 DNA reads TGCAGTGCTCAACCGACAGCTTGGGTTAGCAATCAGCCCCAGCATTTT. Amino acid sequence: CSAQPTAWVSNQPQHF.